This T cell receptor (beta chain) was obtained from a study of identical twins. Template switching introduced a universal primer site, and the cDNA bore unique molecular identifiers. TCRdb called the 5' RACE reads again in MiXCR, with one record for every CDR3 protein. The top ten clones hold less than 2.5% of a sample with roughly 290,000 distinct CDR3 sequences, under 9% of them seen once. Study outcomes and limitations: Cord blood beta clonotypes present at high abundance carried fewer insertions; no such pattern appeared in memory repertoires. Conclusions rested on cross-sectional statistics rather than following the same donors.

CDR1 and CDR2 from the germline V gene are MNHNS and SASEGT. Trimming pared 3 bases from V and 3 bases from J, leaving 11 bases between. The CDR3 has 14 residues. This clonotype showed up just a few times. Antigen: not known. Healthy Caucasian individuals made up all the donors. These data were also filed under a second study, of yellow fever vaccine responses in identical twins.

The V gene is TRBV6-1, the J gene TRBJ1-1, with D unclear. The clonotype comes from a woman aged 18-35 years in good health. The sample was memory (CD45RO+) T cells sorted from blood. CDR3 sequence reads: CASSEGSEHTEAFF. Here the CDR3 DNA reads TGTGCCAGCAGTGAGGGGTCAGAACACACTGAAGCTTTCTTT.